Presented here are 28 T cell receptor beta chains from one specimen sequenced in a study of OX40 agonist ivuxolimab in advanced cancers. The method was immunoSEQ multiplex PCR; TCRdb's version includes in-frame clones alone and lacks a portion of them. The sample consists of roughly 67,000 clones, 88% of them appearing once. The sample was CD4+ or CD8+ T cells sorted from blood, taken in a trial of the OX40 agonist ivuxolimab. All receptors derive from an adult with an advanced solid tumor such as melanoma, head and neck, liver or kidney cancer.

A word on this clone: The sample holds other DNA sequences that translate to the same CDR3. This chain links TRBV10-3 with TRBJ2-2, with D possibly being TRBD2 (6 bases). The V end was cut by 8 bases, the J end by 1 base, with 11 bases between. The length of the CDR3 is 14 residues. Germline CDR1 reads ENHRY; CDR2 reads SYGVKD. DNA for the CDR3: TGTGCCATCGGGGGGACCCTGAACACCGGGGAGCTGTTTTTT. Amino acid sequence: CAIGGTLNTGELFF.

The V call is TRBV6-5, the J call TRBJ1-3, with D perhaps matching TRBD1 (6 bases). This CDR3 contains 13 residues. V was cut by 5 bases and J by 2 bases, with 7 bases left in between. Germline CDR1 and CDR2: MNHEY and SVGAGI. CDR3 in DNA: TGTGCCAGCAGTGGGACAACTGGAAACACCATATATTTT. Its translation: CASSGTTGNTIYF.

The DNA of the CDR3 is TGTGCCAGCAGCTTAGCGCCTAGCGGGGTGGAGACCCAGTACTTC. Translated, it gives CASSLAPSGVETQYF. This chain uses TRBV7-8 with TRBJ2-5, with TRBD2 matching 9 bases. V dropped 0 bases and J dropped 5; count of bases not matched to a gene: 4. The length of the CDR3 is 15 residues. CDR1 and CDR2 from the germline V gene are SGHVS and FQNEAQ.

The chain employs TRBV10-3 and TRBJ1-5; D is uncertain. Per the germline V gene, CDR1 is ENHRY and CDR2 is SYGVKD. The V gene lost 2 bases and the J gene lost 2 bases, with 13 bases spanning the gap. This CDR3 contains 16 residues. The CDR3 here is CAISEGRSLGNQPQHF. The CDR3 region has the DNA TGTGCCATCAGTGAGGGAAGGTCCCTCGGCAATCAGCCCCAGCATTTT.

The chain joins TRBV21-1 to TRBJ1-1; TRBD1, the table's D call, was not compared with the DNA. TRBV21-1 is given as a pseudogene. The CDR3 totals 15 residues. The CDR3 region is CASSGHRENDTEAFF. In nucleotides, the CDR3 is TGTGCCAGCAGCGGACACAGGGAAAACGACACTGAAGCTTTCTTT.

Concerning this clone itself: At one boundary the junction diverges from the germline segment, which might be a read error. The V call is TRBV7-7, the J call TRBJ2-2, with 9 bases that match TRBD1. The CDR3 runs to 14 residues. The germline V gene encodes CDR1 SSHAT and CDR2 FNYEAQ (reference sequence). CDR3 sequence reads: CASSRDRATGELFF. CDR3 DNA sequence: TGTGCTAGCAGCCGGGACAGGGCGACCGGGGAGCTGTTTTTT.

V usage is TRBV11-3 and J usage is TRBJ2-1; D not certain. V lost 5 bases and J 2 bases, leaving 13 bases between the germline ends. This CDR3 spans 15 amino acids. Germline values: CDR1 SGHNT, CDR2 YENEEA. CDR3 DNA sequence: TGTGCCAGCAGCCAACGTTCGGGCCCCTACAATGAGCAGTTCTTC. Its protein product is CASSQRSGPYNEQFF.

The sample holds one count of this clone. Here the CDR3 DNA reads TGCGCCAGCAGCTTGGTGACAGGGGTCTCCTACAATGAGCAGTTCTTC. Protein: CASSLVTGVSYNEQFF. The chain links TRBV5-1 to TRBJ2-1; 8 bases line up with TRBD1. Trimming removed 0 bases from V and 0 bases from J; junction bases left unmatched: 2. CDR1 and CDR2 (germline): SGHRS, YFSETQ. The CDR3 is 16 residues long.

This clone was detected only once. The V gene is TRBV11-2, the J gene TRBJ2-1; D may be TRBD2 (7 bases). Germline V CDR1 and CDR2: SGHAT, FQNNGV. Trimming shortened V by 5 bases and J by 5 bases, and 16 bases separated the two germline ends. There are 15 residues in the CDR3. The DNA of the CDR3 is TGTGCCAGCAGCCCCTGGCTGGGGGGGCACAATGAGCAGTTCTTC. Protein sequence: CASSPWLGGHNEQFF.

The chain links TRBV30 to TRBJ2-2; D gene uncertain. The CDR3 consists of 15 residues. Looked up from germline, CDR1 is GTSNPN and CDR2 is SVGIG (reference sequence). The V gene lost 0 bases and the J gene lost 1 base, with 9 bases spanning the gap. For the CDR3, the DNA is TGTGCCTGGAGTGTCAAGGGCCTGAACACCGGGGAGCTGTTTTTT. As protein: CAWSVKGLNTGELFF.

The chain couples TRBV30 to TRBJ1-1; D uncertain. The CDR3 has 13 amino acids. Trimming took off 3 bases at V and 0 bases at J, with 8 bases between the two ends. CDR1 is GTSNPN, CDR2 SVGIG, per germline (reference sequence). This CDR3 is CAWSQALNTEAFF. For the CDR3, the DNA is TGTGCCTGGAGCCAGGCCTTGAACACTGAAGCTTTCTTT.

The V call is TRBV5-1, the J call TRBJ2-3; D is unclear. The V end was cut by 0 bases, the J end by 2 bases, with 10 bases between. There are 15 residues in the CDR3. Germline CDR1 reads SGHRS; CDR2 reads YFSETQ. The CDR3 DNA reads TGCGCCAGCAGCTTGGGCGACGATCCCACAGATACGCAGTATTTT. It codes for CASSLGDDPTDTQYF.

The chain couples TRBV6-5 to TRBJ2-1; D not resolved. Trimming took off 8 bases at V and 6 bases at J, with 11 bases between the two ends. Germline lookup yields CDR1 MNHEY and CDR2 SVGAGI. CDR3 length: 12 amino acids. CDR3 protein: CASWGRFNEQFF. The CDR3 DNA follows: TGTGCCAGCTGGGGTAGGTTCAATGAGCAGTTCTTC.

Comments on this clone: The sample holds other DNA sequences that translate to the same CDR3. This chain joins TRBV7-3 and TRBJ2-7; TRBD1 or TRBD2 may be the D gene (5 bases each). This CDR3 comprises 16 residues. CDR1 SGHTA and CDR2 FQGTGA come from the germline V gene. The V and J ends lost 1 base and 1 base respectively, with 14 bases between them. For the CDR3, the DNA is TGTGCCAGCAGCTTAAATGGGGCGGGTGGGTCCTACGAGCAGTACTTC. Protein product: CASSLNGAGGSYEQYF.

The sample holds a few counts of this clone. CDR3 in amino acids: CASSSPPADRQSSYEQYF. The CDR3 DNA follows: TGTGCCAGCAGCTCCCCACCCGCGGACCGTCAGTCCTCCTACGAGCAGTACTTC. The chain is built from TRBV7-9 and TRBJ2-7; no clear D. V gave up 4 bases and J gave up 0 bases, with 22 bases separating them. The CDR3 runs to 18 residues. The germline V gene encodes CDR1 SEHNR and CDR2 FQNEAQ (reference sequence).

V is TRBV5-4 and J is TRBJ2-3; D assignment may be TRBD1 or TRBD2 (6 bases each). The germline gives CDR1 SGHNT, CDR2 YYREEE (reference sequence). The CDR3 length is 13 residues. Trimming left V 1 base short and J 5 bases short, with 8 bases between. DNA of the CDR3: TGTGCCAGCAGCTTGAGGGGGGAAGATACGCAGTATTTT. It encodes CASSLRGEDTQYF. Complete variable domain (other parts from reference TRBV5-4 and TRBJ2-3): ETGVTQSPTHLIKTRGQQVTLRCSSQSGHNTVSWYQQALGQGPQFIFQYYREEENGRGNFPPRFSGLQFPNYSSELNVNALELDDSALYLCASSLRGEDTQYFGPGTRLTVL.

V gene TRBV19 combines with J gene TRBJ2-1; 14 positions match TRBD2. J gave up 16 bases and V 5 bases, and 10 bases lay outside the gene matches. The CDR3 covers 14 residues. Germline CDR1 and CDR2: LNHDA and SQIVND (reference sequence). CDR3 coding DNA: TGTGCCAGTAGTCCCCGGGGACTAGCGGGAGTTGTATTCTTC. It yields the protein CASSPRGLAGVVFF. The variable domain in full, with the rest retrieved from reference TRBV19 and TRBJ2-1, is DGGITQSPKYLFRKEGQNVTLSCEQNLNHDAMYWYRQDPGQGLRLIYYSQIVNDFQKGDIAEGYSVSREKKESFPLTVTSAQKNPTAFYLCASSPRGLAGVVFFGPGTRLTVL.

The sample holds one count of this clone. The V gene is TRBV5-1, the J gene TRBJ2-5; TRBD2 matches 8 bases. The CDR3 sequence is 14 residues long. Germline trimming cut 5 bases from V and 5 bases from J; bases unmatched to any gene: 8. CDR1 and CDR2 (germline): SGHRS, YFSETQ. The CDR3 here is CASSYGGALETQYF. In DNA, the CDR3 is TGCGCCAGCAGTTACGGGGGGGCCCTGGAGACCCAGTACTTC. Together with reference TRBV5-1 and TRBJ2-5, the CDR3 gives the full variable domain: KAGVTQTPRYLIKTRGQQVTLSCSPISGHRSVSWYQQTPGQGLQFLFEYFSETQRNKGNFPGRFSGRQFSNSRSEMNVSTLELGDSALYLCASSYGGALETQYFGPGTRLLVL.

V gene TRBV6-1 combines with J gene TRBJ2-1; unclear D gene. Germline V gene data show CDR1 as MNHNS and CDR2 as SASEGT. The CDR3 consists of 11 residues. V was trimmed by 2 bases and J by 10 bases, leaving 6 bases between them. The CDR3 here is CASSEWAEQFF. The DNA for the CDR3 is TGTGCCAGCAGTGAATGGGCGGAGCAGTTCTTC.

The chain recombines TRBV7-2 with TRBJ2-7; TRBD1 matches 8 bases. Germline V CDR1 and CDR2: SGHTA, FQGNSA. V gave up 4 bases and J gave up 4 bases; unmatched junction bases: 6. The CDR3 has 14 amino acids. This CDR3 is CASSSRTGIYEQYF. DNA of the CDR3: TGTGCCAGCAGCTCCCGGACAGGGATTTACGAGCAGTACTTC.

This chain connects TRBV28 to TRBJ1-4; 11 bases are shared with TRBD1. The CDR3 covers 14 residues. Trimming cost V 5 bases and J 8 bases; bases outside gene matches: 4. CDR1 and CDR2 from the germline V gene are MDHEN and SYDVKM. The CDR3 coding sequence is TGTGCCAGCAGTGGACAGGGGGCGAACGAAAAACTGTTTTTT. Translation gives CASSGQGANEKLFF.

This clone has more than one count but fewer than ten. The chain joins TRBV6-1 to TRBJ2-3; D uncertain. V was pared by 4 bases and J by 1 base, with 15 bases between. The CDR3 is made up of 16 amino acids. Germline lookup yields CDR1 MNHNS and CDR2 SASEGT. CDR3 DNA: TGTGCCAGCAGTGGATCCTTTTACTCTGGCACAGATACGCAGTATTTT. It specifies CASSGSFYSGTDTQYF.

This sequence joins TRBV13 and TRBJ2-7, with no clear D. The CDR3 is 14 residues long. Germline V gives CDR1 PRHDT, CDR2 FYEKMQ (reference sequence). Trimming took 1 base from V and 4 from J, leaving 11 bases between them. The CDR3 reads CASSLEGLTYEQYF. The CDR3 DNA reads TGTGCCAGCAGCTTAGAAGGCCTCACATACGAGCAGTACTTC.

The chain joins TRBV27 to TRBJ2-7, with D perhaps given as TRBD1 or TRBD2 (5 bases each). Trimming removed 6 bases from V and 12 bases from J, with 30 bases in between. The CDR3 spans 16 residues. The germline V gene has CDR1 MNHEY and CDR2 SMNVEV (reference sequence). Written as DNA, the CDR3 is TGTGCCAGCAGAAAGACCGCCGGGACGAACAATAACAAGGGGTACTTC. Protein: CASRKTAGTNNNKGYF.

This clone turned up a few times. CDR3 in DNA: TGTGCCAGCAGTGAAGCGGGAGGGAACGAGCAGTACTTC. Encoded protein: CASSEAGGNEQYF. The J gene is TRBJ2-7, the V gene TRBV6-1; 7 nucleotides line up with TRBD2. CDR1 is MNHNS, CDR2 SASEGT, per germline. V gave up 0 bases and J gave up 5 bases; unmatched junction bases: 1. The CDR3 contains 13 residues.

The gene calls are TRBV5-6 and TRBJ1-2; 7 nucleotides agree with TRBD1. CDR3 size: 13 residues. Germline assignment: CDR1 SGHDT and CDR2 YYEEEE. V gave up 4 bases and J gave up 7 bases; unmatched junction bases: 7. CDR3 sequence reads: CASSLRGLSGYTF. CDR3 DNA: TGTGCCAGCAGCCTAAGGGGGCTCAGTGGCTACACCTTC. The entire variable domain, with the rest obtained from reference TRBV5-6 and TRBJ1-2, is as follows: DAGVTQSPTHLIKTRGQQVTLRCSPKSGHDTVSWYQQALGQGPQFIFQYYEEEERQRGNFPDRFSGHQFPNYSSELNVNALLLGDSALYLCASSLRGLSGYTFGSGTRLTVV.

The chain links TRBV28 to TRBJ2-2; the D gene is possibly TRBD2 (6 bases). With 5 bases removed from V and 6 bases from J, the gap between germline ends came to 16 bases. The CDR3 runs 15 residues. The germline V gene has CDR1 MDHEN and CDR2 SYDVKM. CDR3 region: CASSPQGLGPGELFF. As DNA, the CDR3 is TGTGCCAGCAGTCCCCAGGGACTGGGGCCCGGGGAGCTGTTTTTT.

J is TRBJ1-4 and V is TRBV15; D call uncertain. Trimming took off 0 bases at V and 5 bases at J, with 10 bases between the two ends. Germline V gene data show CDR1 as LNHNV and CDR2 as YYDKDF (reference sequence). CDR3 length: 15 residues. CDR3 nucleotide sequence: TGTGCCACCAGCAGAGATTTGTTAACAAATGAAAAACTGTTTTTT. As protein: CATSRDLLTNEKLFF.